This T cell receptor (beta chain) emerged from a study of breast tumors, draining lymph nodes, adjacent tissues. TCRdb fed the multiplex PCR reads into MiXCR, producing one record per CDR3 protein. This sample has some 120,000 distinct CDR3 sequences; 20% to 25% occur once, and the top ten carry about 2.2%. Findings and limits, study-wide: Compared with lymph nodes, tumors were less diverse; compared with nontumor tissue, more. The data were judged consistent with most tumor T cells coming from lymph node and expanding in tumor.

The V segment lost 3 bases and the J segment 4 bases; nucleotides outside the gene matches: 0. CDR3 length: 13 amino acids. The germline gives CDR1 KGHSH, CDR2 LQKENI. The sample holds many counts of this clonotype. What it recognizes is unknown. Samples came from axillary lymph nodes draining the breast cancer. This receptor was obtained from a female donor with breast cancer. Some clones in this sample may be carry-over from other donors' samples. The specimen was axillary lymph node tissue. This chain joins TRBV18 and TRBJ2-1; the match to TRBD1 covers 7 bases. The CDR3 here is CASSPTGYNEQFF. The CDR3 region has the DNA TGTGCCAGCTCACCGACAGGGTACAATGAGCAGTTCTTC.